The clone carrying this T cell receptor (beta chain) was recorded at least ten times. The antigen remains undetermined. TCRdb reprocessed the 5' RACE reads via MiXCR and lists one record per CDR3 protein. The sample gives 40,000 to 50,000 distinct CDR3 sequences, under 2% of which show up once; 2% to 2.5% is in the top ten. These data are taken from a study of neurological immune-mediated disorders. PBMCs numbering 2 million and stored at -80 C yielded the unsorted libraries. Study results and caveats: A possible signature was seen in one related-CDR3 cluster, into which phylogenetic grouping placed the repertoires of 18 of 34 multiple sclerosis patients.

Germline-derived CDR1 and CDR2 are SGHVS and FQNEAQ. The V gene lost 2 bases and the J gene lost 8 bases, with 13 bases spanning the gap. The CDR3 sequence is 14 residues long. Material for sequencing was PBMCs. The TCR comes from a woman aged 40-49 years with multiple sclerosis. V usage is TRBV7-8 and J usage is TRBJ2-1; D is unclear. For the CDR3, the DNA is TGTGCCAGCAGCTTAATACAGCCGACGGATGAGCAGTTCTTC. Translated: CASSLIQPTDEQFF.